The 31 T cell receptor beta chains in this list originate from one sample, sequenced in a study of T cells in Graves' hyperthyroidism and ophthalmopathy. RNA transcripts yielded amplified TCR beta CDR3 regions. The HTBI set primed first-round TCR CDR3 RT-PCR. From the multiplex PCR reads, TCRdb called clonotypes with MiXCR, one entry per CDR3 protein. The data contain about 640,000 distinct CDR3 sequences, less than 25% of them singletons. The sample taken for sequencing was blood. The source is a man aged 25 to 40 with Graves' ophthalmopathy.

This clonotype was seen more than once but under ten times. The rearrangement links TRBV6-2 or TRBV6-3 to TRBJ1-5; D is unresolved. The CDR3 is 13 residues long. V was trimmed by 2 bases and J by 4 bases, leaving 6 bases between them. Germline V gives CDR1 MNHEY, CDR2 SVGEGT. The CDR3 protein is CASSYARNQPQHF. In nucleotides, the CDR3 is TGTGCCAGCAGTTACGCCCGTAATCAGCCCCAGCATTTT.

V and J are TRBV7-2 and TRBJ2-2; D ambiguous. The CDR3 covers 16 residues. V lost 5 bases and J 1 base, leaving 14 bases between the germline ends. The V gene's germline CDR1 is SGHTA and CDR2 FQGNSA. CDR3 bases: TGTGCCAGCAGCCGCTCCCTAACAGTGAACACCGGGGAGCTGTTTTTT. It specifies CASSRSLTVNTGELFF.

V gene TRBV4-1 combines with J gene TRBJ2-5; 8 positions agree with TRBD2. V was pared by 1 base and J by 5 bases, with 6 bases of the junction left unmatched. This CDR3 comprises 15 residues. CDR1 is MGHRA and CDR2 is YSYEKL in the germline V gene. CDR3 residues: CASSQGQAGVETQYF. In DNA form, the CDR3 reads TGCGCCAGCAGCCAAGGGCAAGCGGGAGTTGAGACCCAGTACTTC.

J is TRBJ1-4 and V is TRBV6-5, with D hard to call. Trimming pared 0 bases from V and 4 bases from J, leaving 6 bases between. The CDR3 runs to 14 residues. Germline V gene lookup returns CDR1 MNHEY and CDR2 SVGAGI. In DNA form, the CDR3 reads TGTGCCAGCAGTTACTCAGGGATTAATGAAAAACTGTTTTTT. It translates to CASSYSGINEKLFF.

In this sample, this clonotype turned up many times. The chain employs TRBV6-1 and TRBJ2-7; D is undetermined. Germline values: CDR1 MNHNS, CDR2 SASEGT. V was cut by 1 base and J by 5 bases, with 12 bases left in between. The CDR3 spans 14 residues. CDR3 loop: CASSEDVRSHEQYF. In DNA form, the CDR3 reads TGTGCCAGCAGTGAAGATGTCAGGTCCCACGAGCAGTACTTC.

This clonotype was counted many times. The chain couples TRBV5-1 to TRBJ1-1; D possibly corresponds to TRBD1 (6 bases). V lost 1 base and J 2 bases, leaving 12 bases between the germline ends. This CDR3 region has 15 residues. The V gene's germline CDR1 is SGHRS and CDR2 YFSETQ. In DNA form, the CDR3 reads TGCGCCAGCAGCTTGCTGTTAGGGGGTAACACTGAAGCTTTCTTT. This translates into CASSLLLGGNTEAFF.

The V gene is TRBV7-9, the J gene TRBJ2-1, with TRBD2 identical over 8 bases. The CDR3 consists of 14 residues. Germline CDR1 SEHNR, CDR2 FQNEAQ (reference sequence). V lost 5 bases, J lost 6 bases, and 6 bases stayed unmatched. In DNA, the CDR3 is TGTGCCAGCAGCCCCCGGGAGGGGGGCAATGAGCAGTTCTTC. Residues: CASSPREGGNEQFF.

This clonotype has ten or more counts. V usage is TRBV11-2 and J usage is TRBJ2-2, with D possibly being TRBD1 (6 bases). Deletions cut 3 bases from V and 4 bases from J, with 12 bases between. The CDR3 has 15 residues. CDR1 and CDR2 from the germline V gene are SGHAT and FQNNGV. The CDR3: CASSLVQGATGELFF. CDR3 bases: TGTGCCAGCAGCTTGGTACAGGGAGCCACCGGGGAGCTGTTTTTT. Full variable domain (remainder filled in from reference TRBV11-2 and TRBJ2-2): EAGVAQSPRYKIIEKRQSVAFWCNPISGHATLYWYQQILGQGPKLLIQFQNNGVVDDSQLPKDRFSAERLKGVDSTLKIQPAKLEDSAVYLCASSLVQGATGELFFGEGSRLTVL.

Only a few counts were recorded for this clonotype. The V call is TRBV10-1, the J call TRBJ1-2, with 7 positions matching TRBD1. With 6 bases clipped from V and 7 bases from J, the junction kept 8 bases outside the gene matches. Looked up from germline, CDR1 is WNHNN and CDR2 is SYGVQD (reference sequence). CDR3 length: 13 residues. The CDR3 here is CASSAQGDGGYTF. Here the CDR3 DNA reads TGCGCCAGCAGCGCCCAGGGGGACGGTGGCTACACCTTC.

The genes are TRBV6-1 and TRBJ2-7, with TRBD1 as a possible D gene (6 bases). The CDR3 runs to 16 residues. Germline CDR1 is MNHNS and CDR2 is SASEGT. V lost 7 bases and J 7 bases, leaving 26 bases between the germline ends. The CDR3: CASTNPGPGAQGEQYF. CDR3 nucleotide sequence: TGTGCCAGCACCAACCCCGGGCCAGGAGCCCAGGGGGAGCAGTACTTC.

This clonotype has a handful of counts. The CDR3 nucleotides are TGTGCCAGCAGCTTTTCAGGGAACCTCTATGGCTACACCTTC. Its protein product is CASSFSGNLYGYTF. The chain is built from TRBV5-4 and TRBJ1-2; the D gene is possibly TRBD1 (5 bases). This CDR3 contains 14 residues. Per germline, CDR1 SGHNT and CDR2 YYREEE (reference sequence). The V and J ends lost 2 bases and 4 bases respectively, with 12 bases between them.

The CDR3 DNA follows: TGTGCCAGCAGCATGGGACTAGCGGGAGATAGCACAGATACGCAGTATTTT. It codes for CASSMGLAGDSTDTQYF. The J gene is TRBJ2-3, the V gene TRBV7-3, with 14 bases aligning to TRBD2. The ends lost 5 bases at V and 0 bases at J; junction bases unmatched: 4. The CDR3 totals 17 residues. Per germline, CDR1 SGHTA and CDR2 FQGTGA.

The V and J genes are TRBV20-1 and TRBJ2-7, with 7 positions matching TRBD2. Germline V CDR1 and CDR2: DFQATT, SNEGSKA (reference sequence). The CDR3 consists of 16 residues. J lost 3 bases, V lost 6 bases, and 17 bases had no gene match. Here the CDR3 reads CSASFEGGRQVYEQYF. CDR3 in DNA: TGCAGTGCCTCCTTCGAGGGCGGGAGACAAGTCTACGAGCAGTACTTC.

This clonotype was counted between two and nine times. The chain carries TRBV12-3 or TRBV12-4 and TRBJ1-5; D is undetermined. The V end lost 1 base, the J end lost 5 bases, and 3 bases lay between the germline ends. CDR3 length equals 12 residues. Here the CDR3 reads CASSLGHQPQHF. CDR3 bases: TGTGCCAGCAGTTTAGGCCATCAGCCCCAGCATTTT.

This clonotype has more than one count but fewer than ten. This chain uses TRBV7-9 with TRBJ2-3; TRBD2 might be the D (5 bases). The V end was cut by 7 bases, the J end by 5 bases, with 13 bases between. CDR1 SEHNR and CDR2 FQNEAQ come from the germline V gene (reference sequence). CDR3 size: 13 residues. CDR3 in DNA: TGTGCCAGCAACCCAAGGGCGGGAGATACGCAGTATTTT. It translates to CASNPRAGDTQYF.

A few counts support this clonotype. The rearrangement uses TRBV27 and TRBJ1-5; possible D gene TRBD1, 5 bases. Looked up from germline, CDR1 is MNHEY and CDR2 is SMNVEV (reference sequence). The CDR3 spans 13 residues. The V end lost 6 bases, the J end lost 1 base, and 7 bases lay between the germline ends. The CDR3: CASRGRSNQPQHF. For the CDR3, the DNA is TGTGCCAGCAGGGGACGAAGCAATCAGCCCCAGCATTTT.

This clonotype was detected many times. The CDR3 spells CASSRGNYGYTF. CDR3 DNA: TGTGCCAGCAGTCGGGGAAACTATGGCTACACCTTC. The J gene is TRBJ1-2, the V gene TRBV12-3 or TRBV12-4; D gene unclear. The length of the CDR3 is 12 residues. V was pared by 5 bases and J by 2 bases, with 6 bases between.

The chain carries TRBV28 and TRBJ2-7, with 14 positions matching TRBD2. V lost 4 bases and J lost 0; bases outside the gene matches: 14. Looked up from germline, CDR1 is MDHEN and CDR2 is SYDVKM. The CDR3 spans 20 residues. This CDR3 reads CASSSLLAGTSGGSSYEQYF. CDR3 nucleotides: TGTGCCAGCAGTTCCCTCCTCGCCGGGACTAGCGGGGGCAGCTCCTACGAGCAGTACTTC.

This clonotype was counted at least ten times. This chain uses TRBV2 with TRBJ2-1, with D perhaps matching TRBD1 or TRBD2 (7 bases each). Germline V gene sequence: CDR1 SNHLY, CDR2 FYNNEI. V was clipped by 6 bases and J by 0 bases, with 12 bases between them. This CDR3 contains 15 residues. CDR3 nucleotide sequence: TGTGCCAGCAGCGGGGGGACAGTCTCCTACAATGAGCAGTTCTTC. Translating it yields CASSGGTVSYNEQFF. Complete variable domain (other parts from reference TRBV2 and TRBJ2-1): EPEVTQTPSHQVTQMGQEVILRCVPISNHLYFYWYRQILGQKVEFLVSFYNNEISEKSEIFDDQFSVERPDGSNFTLKIRSTKLEDSAMYFCASSGGTVSYNEQFFGPGTRLTVL.

This chain uses TRBV6-5 with TRBJ2-1; D is unclear. Germline CDR1 reads MNHEY; CDR2 reads SVGAGI. The CDR3 spans 14 residues. V lost 0 bases and J lost 7, with 10 bases in between. Here the CDR3 reads CASSYSARLNEQFF. CDR3 nucleotide sequence: TGTGCCAGCAGTTACTCGGCTCGGCTGAATGAGCAGTTCTTC.

The chain recombines TRBV6-1 with TRBJ2-7; TRBD1 matches at 7 bases. After removal of 5 bases from V and 5 bases from J, the junction contained 6 bases not matched to a gene. Germline V gives CDR1 MNHNS, CDR2 SASEGT. This CDR3 is 13 amino acids long. CDR3 residues: CASSRTGDHEQYF. CDR3 in DNA: TGTGCCAGCAGTCGCACAGGGGACCACGAGCAGTACTTC.

This clonotype was seen many times. This chain joins TRBV6-1 and TRBJ2-1; 15 bases map to TRBD2. Unmatched junction bases numbered 16, after V lost 5 bases and J lost 5 bases. The CDR3 covers 20 residues. Germline CDR1 MNHNS, CDR2 SASEGT. DNA of the CDR3: TGTGCCAGCAGTCGCTCCCTACCCTCCCGGACTAGCGGGAGGGACAATGAGCAGTTCTTC. Amino acid sequence: CASSRSLPSRTSGRDNEQFF.

V gene TRBV5-5 combines with J gene TRBJ2-3; TRBD1 or TRBD2 may be the D gene (5 bases each). CDR3 size: 14 residues. V shed 5 bases and J shed 0 bases, with 10 bases lying between them. The germline V gene has CDR1 SGHKS and CDR2 YYEKEE (reference sequence). CDR3 in amino acids: CASRGDLSTDTQYF. Here the CDR3 DNA reads TGTGCCAGCAGAGGGGACCTAAGCACAGATACGCAGTATTTT.

As regards this clonotype: Since no conserved phenylalanine or tryptophan closes the CDR3, a read error is the likely cause. CDR3 DNA: TGTGCCAGCAGTGATGAGAAGCGGCGCTCCTACAATGAGCAGTTCTCC. This gives the protein CASSDEKRRSYNEQFS. The chain is built from TRBV2 and TRBJ2-1; the D gene is possibly TRBD2 (5 bases). Between the trimmed V and J ends, which lost 3 bases and 0 bases, there was a span of 12 bases. The germline CDR1 and CDR2 sequences are SNHLY and FYNNEI. The CDR3 runs 16 residues.

The J gene is TRBJ2-3, the V gene TRBV5-1; D not resolved. The CDR3 contains 14 residues. Germline CDR1 and CDR2: SGHRS and YFSETQ. Trimming took off 3 bases at V and 0 bases at J, with 8 bases between the two ends. For the CDR3, the DNA is TGCGCCAGCAGCTACTACGGGAGCACAGATACGCAGTATTTT. Encoded protein: CASSYYGSTDTQYF.

A few counts support this clonotype. The V gene is TRBV10-3, the J gene TRBJ2-3, with 9 positions matching TRBD1. This CDR3 spans 20 amino acids. Germline assignment: CDR1 ENHRY and CDR2 SYGVKD. V was pared by 6 bases and J by 4 bases, with 23 bases of the junction left unmatched. CDR3 protein: CAISALSPGTGRATSDTQYF. CDR3 coding DNA: TGTGCCATCAGCGCCTTGAGTCCCGGGACAGGGAGGGCGACTTCAGATACGCAGTATTTT.

This clonotype has just a few counts. The chain employs TRBV12-3 or TRBV12-4 and TRBJ2-5, with a tentative D call TRBD2 (5 bases). CDR3 size: 14 residues. V lost 3 bases, J lost 4 bases, and 12 bases lay in between. The CDR3 here is CASSLEFRGETQYF. The CDR3 coding sequence is TGTGCCAGCAGTTTGGAATTTCGGGGAGAGACCCAGTACTTC.

This clonotype was seen a few times. The chain links TRBV29-1 to TRBJ2-7, with 12 bases fitting TRBD2. This CDR3 has 14 amino acids. Trimming took 4 bases from V and 3 from J; bases not matched to a gene: 4. The germline V gene has CDR1 SQVTM and CDR2 ANQGSEA. This CDR3 reads CSVGGLAGFYEQYF. The CDR3 DNA reads TGCAGCGTTGGAGGACTAGCGGGATTCTACGAGCAGTACTTC.

This clonotype was counted only a few times. The chain is built from TRBV2 and TRBJ2-6; the D is unclear. The CDR3 totals 13 residues. V was cut by 8 bases and J by 0 bases, with 5 bases left in between. Germline values: CDR1 SNHLY, CDR2 FYNNEI. The CDR3 loop is CASQASGANVLTF. The DNA for the CDR3 is TGTGCCAGCCAGGCCTCTGGGGCCAACGTCCTGACTTTC.

The chain's CDR3 is CAWKGQGYEQYF. The CDR3 DNA is TGTGCCTGGAAGGGACAGGGATACGAGCAGTACTTC. V usage is TRBV30 and J usage is TRBJ2-7, with 9 positions matching TRBD1. Germline assignment: CDR1 GTSNPN and CDR2 SVGIG (reference sequence). The CDR3 spans 12 residues. The V and J ends lost 4 bases and 4 bases, in that order; junction bases with no gene match: 2.

This clonotype was seen more than once but under ten times. The chain joins TRBV10-3 to TRBJ2-7; D unclear. Trimming cost V 1 base and J 7 bases, with 8 bases left between them. Germline values: CDR1 ENHRY, CDR2 SYGVKD. The CDR3 totals 12 residues. The CDR3 DNA reads TGTGCCATCAGTGAGTTGGACCGAGAGCAGTACTTC. Encoded protein: CAISELDREQYF.